A selection of T cell receptor beta chains follows, all from one sample in a study of T cells in Graves' hyperthyroidism and ophthalmopathy. TCRdb reprocessed the multiplex PCR reads via MiXCR and lists one record per CDR3 protein. The sample carries some 460,000 distinct CDR3 sequences, 15% to 19% recorded once. Sequencing input: blood. Source of these receptors: a woman younger than 30 with Graves' hyperthyroidism. Both conserved end residues are part of each CDR3. The D gene is left open where the match is weak. Size is stated for part of the rows, as once, few or many counts, or as a class when the clone is expanded.

size | J | V | D | CDR3 | DNA
few | TRBJ2-7 | TRBV7-9 | NA | CATGVGSFDEQYF | TGTGCCACCGGAGTGGGGTCGTTCGACGAGCAGTACTTC
NA | TRBJ2-1 | TRBV7-8 | TRBD2 | CASSSPAGGPGNEQFF | TGTGCCAGCAGCTCTCCAGCGGGAGGGCCTGGGAATGAGCAGTTCTTC
NA | TRBJ2-1 | TRBV9 | TRBD2 | CASNPSGGFNEQFF | TGTGCCAGCAACCCCAGCGGGGGGTTCAATGAGCAGTTCTTC
many | TRBJ2-3 | TRBV12-3/TRBV12-4 | TRBD2 | CASTLAGGSDTQYF | TGTGCCAGCACGTTGGCGGGGGGATCAGATACGCAGTATTTT
NA | TRBJ1-2 | TRBV4-1 | NA | CASSQDPRQVNYGYTF | TGCGCCAGCAGCCAAGATCCAAGACAGGTTAACTATGGCTACACCTTC
many | TRBJ1-5 | TRBV19 | TRBD1 | CASSKEDRANQPQHF | TGTGCCAGTAGTAAGGAGGACAGGGCGAATCAGCCCCAGCATTTT
few | TRBJ2-3 | TRBV6-1 | TRBD2 | CASSEGSSGGFTDTQYF | TGTGCCAGCAGTGAAGGTTCTAGCGGGGGGTTCACAGATACGCAGTATTTT
NA | TRBJ2-3 | TRBV5-4 | NA | CASSPRLVGSTDTQYF | TGTGCCAGCAGCCCAAGACTAGTGGGGAGCACAGATACGCAGTATTTT
NA | TRBJ1-6 | TRBV7-9 | NA | CASSLNGDHYNSPLHF | TGTGCCAGCAGCTTGAACGGTGACCACTATAATTCACCCCTCCACTTT
NA | TRBJ2-1 | TRBV5-5 | TRBD2 | CASSGGAGVNEQFF | TGTGCCAGCAGCGGGGGAGCGGGAGTCAATGAGCAGTTCTTC
few | TRBJ2-2 | TRBV5-1 | NA | CASSQGTLGGSGELFF | TGCGCCAGCAGCCAGGGGACACTCGGAGGCTCCGGGGAGCTGTTTTTT
many | TRBJ1-2 | TRBV9 | TRBD1 | CASSVRDRGRGVNGYTF | TGTGCCAGCAGCGTTCGAGACAGGGGGCGCGGAGTTAATGGCTACACCTTC
few | TRBJ1-4 | TRBV19 | NA | CACALNPLGEKLFF | TGTGCCTGTGCTTTAAACCCCCTCGGGGAAAAACTGTTTTTT
many | TRBJ1-3 | TRBV12-5 | NA | CASGLDPGNTIYF | TGTGCTAGTGGCCTGGACCCAGGAAACACCATATATTTT
many | TRBJ1-2 | TRBV5-1 | NA | CASSLGQGNYGYTF | TGTGCCAGCAGTTTAGGCCAGGGGAACTATGGCTACACCTTC
NA | TRBJ1-3 | TRBV4-2 | NA | CASSQDTERSGNTIYF | TGTGCCAGCAGCCAAGATACCGAGCGCTCTGGAAACACCATATATTTT
many | TRBJ2-5 | TRBV5-6 | NA | CASSPAAGQETQYF | TGTGCCAGCAGCCCCGCCGCTGGTCAAGAGACCCAGTACTTC
many | TRBJ1-2 | TRBV12-3/TRBV12-4 | NA | CASSPMGVHYGYTF | TGTGCCAGCAGTCCCATGGGAGTACACTATGGCTACACCTTC
many | TRBJ2-1 | TRBV7-8 | NA | CASTMLSGALYEQFF | TGTGCCAGCACCATGCTTTCGGGGGCGCTCTATGAGCAGTTCTTC
many | TRBJ2-5 | TRBV30 | NA | CAWSRLEETQYF | TGTGCCTGGAGTCGCTTAGAAGAGACCCAGTACTTC
few | TRBJ1-4 | TRBV20-1 | NA | CSARAGQTRNEKLFF | TGCAGTGCTAGAGCAGGACAGACCCGAAATGAAAAACTGTTTTTT
many | TRBJ1-2 | TRBV6-6 | TRBD1 | CASSYSNTGVYGYTF | TGTGCCAGCAGTTACTCAAACACAGGGGTCTATGGCTACACCTTC
few | TRBJ1-2 | TRBV4-1 | TRBD1 | CASSQELGTGYGYTF | TGCGCCAGCAGCCAAGAGTTGGGGACAGGGTATGGCTACACCTTC
many | TRBJ2-7 | TRBV4-2 | NA | CASSQEGSRSYNRGQYF | TGTGCCAGCAGCCAAGAAGGTAGCAGGTCCTATAACCGTGGGCAGTACTTC
many | TRBJ1-2 | TRBV6-2/TRBV6-3 | NA | CASSYQTTGIGYTF | TGTGCCAGCAGTTACCAGACAACCGGCATAGGCTACACCTTC
many | TRBJ2-3 | TRBV6-1 | NA | CASSFRGDHTDTQYF | TGTGCCAGCAGCTTTAGGGGGGACCACACAGATACGCAGTATTTT
many | TRBJ2-7 | TRBV6-1 | TRBD1 | CASSLDRLTYEQYF | TGTGCCAGCAGTCTGGACAGGTTGACCTACGAGCAGTACTTC
NA | TRBJ1-2 | TRBV13 | NA | CASSLFDANYGYTF | TGTGCCAGCAGCTTATTCGATGCTAACTATGGCTACACCTTC
few | TRBJ2-7 | TRBV6-1 | NA | CASSQQVSYEQYF | TGTGCCAGCAGTCAACAGGTCTCCTACGAGCAGTACTTC
many | TRBJ2-3 | TRBV3-1 | NA | CASSHGLSTQYF | TGTGCCAGCAGCCACGGACTTTCTACGCAGTATTTT
many | TRBJ2-2 | TRBV5-1 | TRBD2 | CASSQYAGDGELFF | TGCGCCAGCAGCCAGTATGCGGGGGACGGGGAGCTGTTTTTT
many | TRBJ2-7 | TRBV2 | TRBD2 | CASTAEGTSGYEQYF | TGTGCCAGTACCGCTGAGGGGACTAGCGGGTACGAGCAGTACTTC
many | TRBJ2-3 | TRBV29-1 | TRBD2 | CSVEDREGRGTDTQYF | TGCAGCGTTGAAGACCGGGAGGGCCGAGGCACAGATACGCAGTATTTT
few | TRBJ2-7 | TRBV30 | NA | CAWSVSDSYEQYF | TGTGCCTGGAGTGTGAGCGACTCCTACGAGCAGTACTTC
NA | TRBJ2-1 | TRBV9 | NA | CASSVGDSQGNEQFF | TGTGCCAGCAGCGTAGGAGATAGTCAGGGCAATGAGCAGTTCTTC
NA | TRBJ2-1 | TRBV3-1 | NA | CASSPPLLYNEQFF | TGTGCCAGCAGCCCGCCTCTTCTTTACAATGAGCAGTTCTTC
many | TRBJ2-1 | TRBV7-3 | TRBD2 | CASSLWWGGYNEQFF | TGTGCCAGCAGCTTATGGTGGGGGGGATACAATGAGCAGTTCTTC
NA | TRBJ1-5 | TRBV9 | NA | CASSVGSSNQPQHF | TGTGCCAGCAGCGTAGGGTCGAGCAATCAGCCCCAGCATTTT
many | TRBJ2-7 | TRBV10-3 | TRBD2 | CAISGGGGSYEQYF | TGTGCCATCAGTGGTGGGGGGGGCTCCTACGAGCAGTACTTC
many | TRBJ1-1 | TRBV6-1 | NA | CASIRKAGRGTEAFF | TGTGCCAGCATCCGGAAGGCAGGAAGAGGAACTGAAGCTTTCTTT
many | TRBJ1-3 | TRBV6-1 | NA | CASSGGQSAGNTIYF | TGTGCCAGCAGTGGGGGGCAGAGTGCGGGAAACACCATATATTTT
many | TRBJ2-7 | TRBV11-3 | NA | CASSPISSYEQYF | TGTGCCAGCAGCCCCATTTCGTCCTACGAGCAGTACTTC